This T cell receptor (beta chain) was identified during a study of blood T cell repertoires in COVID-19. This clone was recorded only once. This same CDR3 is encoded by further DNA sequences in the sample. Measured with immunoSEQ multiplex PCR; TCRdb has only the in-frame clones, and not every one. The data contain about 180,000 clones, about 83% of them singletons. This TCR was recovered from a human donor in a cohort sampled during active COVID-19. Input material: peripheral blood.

The CDR3 spells CASSIPDSPLHF. CDR3 in DNA: TGTGCCAGTAGTATTCCCGATTCACCCCTCCACTTT. The rearrangement uses TRBV19 and TRBJ1-6, with D uncertain. CDR3 size: 12 residues. Germline CDR1 LNHDA, CDR2 SQIVND (reference sequence). V dropped 3 bases and J dropped 8 bases, with 5 bases sitting between them.